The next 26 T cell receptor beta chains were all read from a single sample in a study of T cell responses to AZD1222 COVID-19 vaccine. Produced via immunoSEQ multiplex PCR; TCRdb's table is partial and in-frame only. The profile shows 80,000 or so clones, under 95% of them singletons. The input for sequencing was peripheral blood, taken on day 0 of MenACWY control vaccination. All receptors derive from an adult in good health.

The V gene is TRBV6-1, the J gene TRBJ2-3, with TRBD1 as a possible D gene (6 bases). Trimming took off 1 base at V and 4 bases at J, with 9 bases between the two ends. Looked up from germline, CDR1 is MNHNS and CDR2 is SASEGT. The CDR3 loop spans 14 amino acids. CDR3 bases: TGTGCCAGCAGTGAAGGGACAGCCTCAGATACGCAGTATTTT. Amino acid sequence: CASSEGTASDTQYF.

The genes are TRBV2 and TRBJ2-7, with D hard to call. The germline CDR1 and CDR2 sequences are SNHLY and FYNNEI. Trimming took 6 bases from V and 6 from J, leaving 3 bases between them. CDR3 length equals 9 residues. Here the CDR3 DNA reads TGTGCCAGCAGGGGCGAGCAGTACTTC. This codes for CASRGEQYF.

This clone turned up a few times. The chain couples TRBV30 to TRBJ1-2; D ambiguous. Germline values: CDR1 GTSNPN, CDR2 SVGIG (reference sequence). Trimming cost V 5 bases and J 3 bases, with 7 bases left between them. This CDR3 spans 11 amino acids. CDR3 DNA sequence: TGTGCCTGGGGGGTAGACTATGGCTACACCTTC. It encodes CAWGVDYGYTF.

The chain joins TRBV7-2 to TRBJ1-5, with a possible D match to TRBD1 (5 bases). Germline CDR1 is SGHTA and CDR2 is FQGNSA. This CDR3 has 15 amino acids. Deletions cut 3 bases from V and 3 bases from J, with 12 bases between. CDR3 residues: CASSFRDGTNQPQHF. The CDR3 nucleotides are TGTGCCAGCAGCTTCCGGGACGGGACCAATCAGCCCCAGCATTTT. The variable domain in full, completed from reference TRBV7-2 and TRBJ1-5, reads GAGVSQSPSNKVTEKGKDVELRCDPISGHTALYWYRQSLGQGLEFLIYFQGNSAPDKSGLPSDRFSAERTGGSVSTLTIQRTQQEDSAVYLCASSFRDGTNQPQHFGDGTRLSIL.

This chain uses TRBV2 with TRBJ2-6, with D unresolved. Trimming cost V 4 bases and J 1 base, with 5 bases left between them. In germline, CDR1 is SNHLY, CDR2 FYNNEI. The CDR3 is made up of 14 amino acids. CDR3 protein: CASSAESGANVLTF. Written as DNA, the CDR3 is TGTGCCAGCAGTGCGGAGTCTGGGGCCAACGTCCTGACTTTC.

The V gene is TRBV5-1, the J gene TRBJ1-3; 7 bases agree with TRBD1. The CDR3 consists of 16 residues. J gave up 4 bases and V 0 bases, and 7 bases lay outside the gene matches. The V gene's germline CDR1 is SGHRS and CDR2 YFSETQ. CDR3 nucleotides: TGCGCCAGCAGCTTGGATCCCGGGACAGCCGGAAACACCATATATTTT. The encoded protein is CASSLDPGTAGNTIYF.

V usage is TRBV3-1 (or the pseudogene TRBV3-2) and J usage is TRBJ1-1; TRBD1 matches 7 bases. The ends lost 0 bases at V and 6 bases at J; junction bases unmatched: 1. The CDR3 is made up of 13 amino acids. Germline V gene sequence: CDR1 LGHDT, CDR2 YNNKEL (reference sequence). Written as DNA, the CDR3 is TGTGCCAGCAGCCAAGACGGGACAGCTGAAGCTTTCTTT. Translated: CASSQDGTAEAFF.

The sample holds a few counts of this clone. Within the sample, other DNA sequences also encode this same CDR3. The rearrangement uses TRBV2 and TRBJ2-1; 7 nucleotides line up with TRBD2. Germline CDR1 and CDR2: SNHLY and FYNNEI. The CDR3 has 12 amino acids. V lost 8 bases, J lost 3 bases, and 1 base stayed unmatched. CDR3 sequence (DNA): TGTGCCAGCGGACTAGACTACAATGAGCAGTTCTTC. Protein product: CASGLDYNEQFF.

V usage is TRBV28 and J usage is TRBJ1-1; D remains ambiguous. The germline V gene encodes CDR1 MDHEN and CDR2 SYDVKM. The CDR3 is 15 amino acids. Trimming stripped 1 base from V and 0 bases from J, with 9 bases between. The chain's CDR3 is CASSLSVKLNTEAFF. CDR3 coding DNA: TGTGCCAGCAGTTTATCAGTCAAGTTGAACACTGAAGCTTTCTTT.

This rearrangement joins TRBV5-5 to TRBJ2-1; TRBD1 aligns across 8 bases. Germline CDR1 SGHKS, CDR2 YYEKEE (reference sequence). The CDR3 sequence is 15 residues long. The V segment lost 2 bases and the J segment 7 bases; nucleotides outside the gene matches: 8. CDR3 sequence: CASSFGQGVDNEQFF. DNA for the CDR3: TGTGCCAGCAGCTTCGGACAGGGCGTGGATAATGAGCAGTTCTTC.

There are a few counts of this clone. CDR3 coding DNA: TGTGCCAGCAGTCTAGGGGGAATGGCCGCCGGGGGCTACACCTTC. Translating it yields CASSLGGMAAGGYTF. The chain joins TRBV27 to TRBJ1-2; D might be TRBD1 (6 bases). Germline lookup yields CDR1 MNHEY and CDR2 SMNVEV (reference sequence). Trimming took 5 bases from V and 8 from J, leaving 21 bases between them. The CDR3 is 15 amino acids.

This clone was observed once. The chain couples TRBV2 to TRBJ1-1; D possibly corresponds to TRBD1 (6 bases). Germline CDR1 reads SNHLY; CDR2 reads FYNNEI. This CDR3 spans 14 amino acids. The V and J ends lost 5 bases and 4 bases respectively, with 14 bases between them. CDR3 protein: CASSPDRRVTEAFF. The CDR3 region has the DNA TGTGCCAGCAGTCCAGACAGGCGGGTCACTGAAGCTTTCTTT.

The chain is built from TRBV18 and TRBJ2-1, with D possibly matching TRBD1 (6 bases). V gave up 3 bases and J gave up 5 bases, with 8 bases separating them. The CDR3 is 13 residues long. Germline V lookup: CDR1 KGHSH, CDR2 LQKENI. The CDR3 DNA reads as TGTGCCAGCTCACCGGGACAAAACAATGAGCAGTTCTTC. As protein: CASSPGQNNEQFF.

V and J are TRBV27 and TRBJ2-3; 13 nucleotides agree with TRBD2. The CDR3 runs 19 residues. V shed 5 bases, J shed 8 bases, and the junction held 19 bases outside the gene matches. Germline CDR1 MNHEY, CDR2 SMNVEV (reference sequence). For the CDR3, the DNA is TGTGCCAGCAGTGTAAGACTAGCGGGAGGCCCATCGGAAAGGGTTACGCAGTATTTT. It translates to CASSVRLAGGPSERVTQYF.

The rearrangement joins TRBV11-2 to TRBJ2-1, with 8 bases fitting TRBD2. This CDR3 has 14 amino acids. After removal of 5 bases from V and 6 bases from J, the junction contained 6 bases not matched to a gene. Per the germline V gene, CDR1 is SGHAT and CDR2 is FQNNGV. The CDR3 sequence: CASSRSGSTNEQFF. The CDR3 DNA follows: TGTGCCAGCAGCCGGAGCGGGAGTACCAATGAGCAGTTCTTC.

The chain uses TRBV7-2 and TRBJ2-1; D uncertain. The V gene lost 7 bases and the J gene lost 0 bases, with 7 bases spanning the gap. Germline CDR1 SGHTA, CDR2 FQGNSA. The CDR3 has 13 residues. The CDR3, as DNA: TGTGCCAGCAAACCCCCCTCCTACAATGAGCAGTTCTTC. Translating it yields CASKPPSYNEQFF.

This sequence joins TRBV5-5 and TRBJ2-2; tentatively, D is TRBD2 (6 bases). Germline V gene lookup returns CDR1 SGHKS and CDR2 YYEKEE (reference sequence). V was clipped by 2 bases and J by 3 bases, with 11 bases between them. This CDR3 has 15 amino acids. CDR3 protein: CASSFRRDYTGELFF. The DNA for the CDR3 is TGTGCCAGCAGCTTTCGCAGGGACTACACCGGGGAGCTGTTTTTT.

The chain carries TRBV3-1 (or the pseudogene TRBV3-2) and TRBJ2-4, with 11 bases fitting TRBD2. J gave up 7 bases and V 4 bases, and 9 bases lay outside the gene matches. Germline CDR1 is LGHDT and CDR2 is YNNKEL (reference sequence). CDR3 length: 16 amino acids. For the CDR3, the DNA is TGTGCCAGCAGCCCGATAGCGGGAGGGCCTATCAACATTCAGTACTTC. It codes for CASSPIAGGPINIQYF.

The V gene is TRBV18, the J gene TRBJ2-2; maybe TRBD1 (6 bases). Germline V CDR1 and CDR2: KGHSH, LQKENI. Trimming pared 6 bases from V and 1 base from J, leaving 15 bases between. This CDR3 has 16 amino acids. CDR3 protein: CASSLAGTLNTGELFF. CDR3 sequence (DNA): TGTGCCAGCTCGCTCGCCGGGACACTGAACACCGGGGAGCTGTTTTTT.

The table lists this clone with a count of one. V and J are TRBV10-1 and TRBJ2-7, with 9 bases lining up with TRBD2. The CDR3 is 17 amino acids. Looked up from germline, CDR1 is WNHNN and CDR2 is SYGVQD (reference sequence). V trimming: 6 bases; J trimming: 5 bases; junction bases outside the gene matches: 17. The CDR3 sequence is CASSGGLSGGGTHEQYF. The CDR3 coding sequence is TGCGCCAGCAGCGGAGGCCTTAGCGGGGGTGGGACCCACGAGCAGTACTTC.

This CDR3 reads CAISDSMGHAGQKNTEAFF. Here the CDR3 DNA reads TGTGCCATCAGTGACTCCATGGGACATGCGGGACAGAAGAACACTGAAGCTTTCTTT. The rearrangement uses TRBV10-3 and TRBJ1-1; 7 bases align to TRBD1. This CDR3 region has 19 residues. Germline V gene sequence: CDR1 ENHRY, CDR2 SYGVKD. V was pared by 3 bases and J by 1 base, with 17 bases of the junction left unmatched.

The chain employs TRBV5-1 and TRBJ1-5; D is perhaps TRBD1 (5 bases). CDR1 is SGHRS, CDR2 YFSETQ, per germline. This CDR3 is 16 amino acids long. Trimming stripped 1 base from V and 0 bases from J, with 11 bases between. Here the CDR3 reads CASSLTGTNSNQPQHF. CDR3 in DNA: TGCGCCAGCAGCTTGACGGGGACTAATAGCAATCAGCCCCAGCATTTT.

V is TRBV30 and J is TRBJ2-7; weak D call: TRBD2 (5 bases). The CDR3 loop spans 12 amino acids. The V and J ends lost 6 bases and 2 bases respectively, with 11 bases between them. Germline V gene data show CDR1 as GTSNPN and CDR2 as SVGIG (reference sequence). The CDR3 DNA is TGTGCCTGTATAGCGCGAACCTACGAGCAGTACTTC. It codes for CACIARTYEQYF. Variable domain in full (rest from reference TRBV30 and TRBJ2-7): SQTIHQWPATLVQPVGSPLSLECTVEGTSNPNLYWYRQAAGRGLQLLFYSVGIGQISSEVPQNLSASRPQDRQFILSSKKLLLSDSGFYLCACIARTYEQYFGPGTRLTVT.

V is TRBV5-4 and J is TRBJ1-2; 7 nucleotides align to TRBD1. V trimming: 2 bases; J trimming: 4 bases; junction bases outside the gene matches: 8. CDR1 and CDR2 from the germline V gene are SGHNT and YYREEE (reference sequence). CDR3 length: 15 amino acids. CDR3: CASSFHGTEFYGYTF. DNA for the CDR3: TGTGCCAGCAGCTTCCACGGGACAGAGTTCTATGGCTACACCTTC. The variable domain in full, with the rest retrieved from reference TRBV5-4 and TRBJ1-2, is ETGVTQSPTHLIKTRGQQVTLRCSSQSGHNTVSWYQQALGQGPQFIFQYYREEENGRGNFPPRFSGLQFPNYSSELNVNALELDDSALYLCASSFHGTEFYGYTFGSGTRLTVV.

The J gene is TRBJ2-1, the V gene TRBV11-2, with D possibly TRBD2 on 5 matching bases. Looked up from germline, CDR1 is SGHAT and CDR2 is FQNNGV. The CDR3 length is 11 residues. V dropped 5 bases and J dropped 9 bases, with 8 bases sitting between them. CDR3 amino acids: CASSQGSEQFF. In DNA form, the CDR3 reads TGTGCCAGCAGCCAAGGGAGTGAGCAGTTCTTC.

CDR3 region: CAISEYTSGTYNEQFF. The CDR3 DNA is TGTGCCATCAGTGAGTACACTAGCGGGACCTACAATGAGCAGTTCTTC. The V and J genes are TRBV10-3 and TRBJ2-1; TRBD2 aligns across 10 bases. The germline V gene has CDR1 ENHRY and CDR2 SYGVKD. The CDR3 is 16 amino acids. V was clipped by 1 base and J by 2 bases; unmatched bases: 2.